The present entry profiles one T cell receptor beta chain with its context. What it binds is not known. The same CDR3 also results from other DNA sequences found in this sample. The sample comes from a study of shared clonotypes between healthy human individuals. About the study: Each donor contributed plates that comprised three CD4 naive, three CD4 memory, two CD8 naive and one CD8 memory. Study-level results: Sorted-subset sequencing was shown by rarefaction to be incomplete despite large depth. Naive subsets tended to show greater estimated richness than memory subsets.

CDR1 is SNHLY and CDR2 is FYNNEI in the germline V gene. The CDR3 has 13 residues. The V and J ends lost 4 bases and 5 bases respectively, with 11 bases between them. Sequencing was performed with immunoSEQ multiplex PCR; in TCRdb, only in-frame clones are kept and a portion is missing. The table lists about 1,500,000 clones, roughly 95% of them singletons. This clonotype originated in a man aged 30 to 39 in good health. This chain uses TRBV2 with TRBJ1-1; D possibly corresponds to TRBD1 (6 bases). The sequencing sample was made of naive CD4+ T cells sorted from blood. The subset denotes: CD45RA+ positively selected. The CDR3 loop reads CASSVQGLTEAFF. DNA for the CDR3: TGTGCCAGCAGTGTACAGGGATTGACTGAAGCTTTCTTT. Variable domain in full (rest from reference TRBV2 and TRBJ1-1): EPEVTQTPSHQVTQMGQEVILRCVPISNHLYFYWYRQILGQKVEFLVSFYNNEISEKSEIFDDQFSVERPDGSNFTLKIRSTKLEDSAMYFCASSVQGLTEAFFGQGTRLTVV.